This T cell receptor beta chain was documented in a study of T cell responses to AZD1222 COVID-19 vaccine (TCRdb year 2021). Regarding the study in general: AZD1222 recipients whose second dose came at about 4 weeks and those whose second dose came at about 12 weeks were combined into one group, since spike-specific TCR depth and breadth did not differ between the two schedules. A total of more than 230 trial participants underwent TCR sequencing, of whom about 210 had received two doses of AZD1222 and 26 had received two doses of the MenACWY control vaccine. Trial participants were enrolled by age into subgroups of 18-55, 56-69 and 70-plus years, and roughly 150, 30 and 60 TCR-sequenced participants, respectively, were included in these subgroups. Results and caveats for the whole study, not just this receptor: Reportedly, almost half of the unique spike-specific TCRs recognized epitopes lying outside the regions that are mutated in the B.1.351 and B.1.1.7 variants. The vaccine-associated CD4 TCRs covered the entire spike protein, and the dominant responses fell in regions 160-218 and 743-854. After two AZD1222 doses, both the breadth and the depth of spike-specific TCRs were significantly higher than at day 0 and than in MenACWY recipients. The 56-69-year group was small, and its depth increase did not reach significance, likely because of low power. Because no samples from the day 14 peak response were available, repertoires could be characterized only after the peak T cell response. Most participants were white British and females outnumbered males, and the authors suggested that clonal diversity may have been underestimated. Conclusions about previously exposed vaccinees are limited, since just five or six AZD1222 recipients were seropositive for SARS-CoV-2 at baseline.

The time point label of this sample denotes: baseline before first vaccination. Samples from vaccinated people were obtained from the UK trials COV001 and COV002, which included a single-blind randomized controlled phase 2/3 trial of AZD1222 (ChAdOx1 nCoV-19) in healthy adults. For TCRbeta chain sequencing, PBMC samples were collected from trial participants at day 0 and at day 28 after the second dose. The CDR3 regions of human TCRbeta chains were subjected to immunosequencing. Turning to the authors' computational methods: Repertoire TCRs were checked for matches against a reference library of SARS-CoV-2-specific TCRs that had been generated using the MIRA antigen-specificity platform. Breadth was defined as the fraction of unique TCRs that were SARS-CoV-2-associated, and depth was defined as the fraction of total T cells that were SARS-CoV-2-associated. Using the MIRA data, each spike-specific TCR was assigned both to the spike region to which the TCR was reactive and to a CD4 or CD8 class. Log10-transformed breadth and depth values were compared by one-way ANOVA with Sidak's multiple comparisons tests. This is the immuneACCESS table as TCRdb keeps it, with only in-frame sequences that have V and J called. A part of the clones is gone; compared with another copy, unresolved V genes explain less than half, and the rest is unexplained. V, J and clone size are taken as reported in that table, and D and trimming were inferred from the DNA itself. For this sample there are roughly 140,000 clones; 85% to 95% appear just once. In total, the top ten clones hold 5.1% of the sample.

The germline ends are 10 bases apart after V is trimmed by 4 bases and J by 3 bases. Counted from cysteine to phenylalanine, this CDR3 has 13 amino acids. Here the CDR3 DNA is all that survives: 39 bases in frame from base 1. Based on the germline V gene, the CDR1 and CDR2 sequences are MRHNA and SNTAGT. Points on this clone: Its target antigen remains unknown. No base-level quality is on record; no much larger clone is a single base apart.

This TCR was recovered from an adult in good health. This sample comprised peripheral blood, obtained on day 0 of AZD1222 vaccination. The sequence links TRBV6-4 to TRBJ2-7; a confident D gene designation cannot be given. Here the CDR3 is given as CASSGGTLYEQYF. The nucleotides read TGTGCCAGCAGTGGGGGAACCCTCTACGAGCAGTACTTC.